The T cell receptor (beta chain) under discussion was sequenced for a study of T cells after yellow fever vaccination. Findings and limits, study-wide: By day 5 rather than day 15, the secondary response had peaked, though it was weaker. Sorted repertoires could include abundant contaminating clonotypes from bulk cells. A large majority of primary-vaccination clones showed up again after the booster (about 97% CD4, around 90% CD8).

This clonotype was observed many times. Antigen specificity is unknown. V was clipped by 0 bases and J by 0 bases, with 6 bases between them. Germline CDR1 reads SGHVS; CDR2 reads FNYEAQ. CDR3 length equals 15 residues. TCR cDNA was made by 5'RACE template switching, adding a universal primer site and UMIs. MiXCR was run by TCRdb on the 5' RACE reads, yielding one entry per CDR3 protein. Here the sample spans some 150,000 distinct CDR3 sequences, 5% to 8% being singletons. The V and J genes are TRBV7-6 and TRBJ2-1; D remains ambiguous. Here the sequenced sample was CD4+ T cells sorted from PBMCs, taken 10 days after the yellow fever booster vaccination. This TCR was sampled from a man in his thirties or forties who received the YFV17D yellow fever vaccine. CDR3 in amino acids: CASSLAYSSYNEQFF. The DNA for the CDR3 is TGTGCCAGCAGCTTAGCCTATAGCTCCTACAATGAGCAGTTCTTC.